The 5 T cell receptor beta chains presented below share a single source sample, sequenced in a study of cytomegalovirus exposure and HLA in healthy donors. Primers for the PCR totalled 60 Vbeta and 13 Jbeta. The repertoire was sequenced with immunoSEQ multiplex PCR; TCRdb's copy has only in-frame clones and lacks some. The specimen's table records around 65,000 clones. The specimen sequenced was PBMCs. Source of these receptors: a boy between 5 and 17 years old in good health and CMV-seronegative.

The V and J genes are TRBV27 and TRBJ1-5; 7 bases fit TRBD1. Germline CDR1 and CDR2: MNHEY and SMNVEV (reference sequence). Trimming took 3 bases from V and 3 from J; bases not matched to a gene: 5. This CDR3 has 15 amino acids. The CDR3 DNA sequence: TGTGCCAGCAGTTTCGCTGGGACAGACAATCAGCCCCAGCATTTT. Its translation is CASSFAGTDNQPQHF.

V and J are TRBV5-8 and TRBJ1-1; TRBD1 matches at 9 bases. Germline values: CDR1 SGHTS, CDR2 YDEGEE. CDR3 size: 16 residues. V was clipped by 6 bases and J by 3 bases; unmatched bases: 12. This CDR3 is CASTPFLRTGDTEAFF. CDR3 nucleotide sequence: TGTGCCAGCACCCCGTTTTTAAGGACAGGGGACACTGAAGCTTTCTTT.

The DNA for the CDR3 is TGTGCCAGCAGTTTAACCCCAGGAGGTAGCAATCAGCCCCAGCATTTT. Residues: CASSLTPGGSNQPQHF. This chain uses TRBV27 with TRBJ1-5; unclear D gene. Germline CDR1 is MNHEY and CDR2 is SMNVEV (reference sequence). Trimming removed 2 bases from V and 0 bases from J, with 11 bases in between. The CDR3 extends over 16 amino acids.

This chain uses TRBV18 with TRBJ1-1, with 7 nucleotides matching TRBD1. This CDR3 contains 18 residues. From germline, CDR1 is KGHSH and CDR2 LQKENI. The junction had 14 bases not matched to a gene; V was cut back by 3 bases and J by 1 base. CDR3 residues: CASSPNSLGGVGNTEAFF. CDR3 sequence (DNA): TGTGCCAGCTCACCTAATTCTTTAGGGGGCGTTGGGAACACTGAAGCTTTCTTT.

The chain combines TRBV7-2 with TRBJ2-3; D may be TRBD1 (6 bases). V was pared by 5 bases and J by 1 base, with 10 bases between. The CDR3 is made up of 14 amino acids. The germline V gene has CDR1 SGHTA and CDR2 FQGNSA. CDR3 loop: CASSRDIGTDTQYF. The DNA for the CDR3 is TGTGCCAGCAGCAGGGACATCGGCACAGATACGCAGTATTTT.